This T cell receptor (beta chain) was sequenced for a study of cytotoxic CD8 clonotypes in ibrutinib-treated CLL. Study-level information: Of the patients, about a dozen were relapsed/refractory, about 15 treatment-naive and some 17 IGHV unmutated. The authors obtained response samples at a median of around 11 months of treatment, range 6 to 36. General study results and limits: Public clonotypes (which were uncommon) either contracted or remained stable on treatment.

This clone was counted a few times. What it recognizes is unknown. Target depth was 1 in 200,000 to 1 in 1 million T cells, about 10x per clonotype. Profiling relied on immunoSEQ multiplex PCR, and the TCRdb table lists in-frame clones only, not all of them. Among under 200,000 clones, roughly four fifths were seen once, and the ten largest hold roughly 4.5%. V shed 1 base and J 1 base; nucleotides not matched to a gene: 3. The CDR3 has 14 residues. Per the germline V gene, CDR1 is GTSNPN and CDR2 is SVGIG (reference sequence). The genes are TRBV30 and TRBJ1-1; TRBD1 matches at 7 bases. The input for sequencing was PBMCs, taken after 24 months of ibrutinib treatment. The TCR originated in a human donor with chronic lymphocytic leukemia. The CDR3 is CAWSDRQGNTEAFF. For the CDR3, the DNA is TGTGCCTGGAGTGATAGACAGGGGAACACTGAAGCTTTCTTT.